This entry describes one T cell receptor beta chain. The antigen is not known. One end of the junction varies from germline; a read error may be responsible. CDR3 length: 15 residues. The germline CDR1 and CDR2 sequences are SGHTA and FQGNSA. A single record per CDR3 protein comes from TCRdb applying MiXCR to the multiplex PCR reads. The data contain under 70,000 distinct CDR3 sequences, about 40% of them singletons. These data come from a study of breast tumors, draining lymph nodes, adjacent tissues. Study-wide points: Tumor and nontumor repertoires were significantly more similar in luminal-like than in basal-like breast cancer. Findings are consistent with lymph node origin and intratumoral expansion of most tumor T cells.

The receptor comes from a female donor with breast cancer. Some clones in this sample may be carry-over from other donors' samples. The gene calls are TRBV7-2 and TRBJ2-3, with 11 bases that match TRBD2. Sequencing was performed on breast tumor tissue. CDR3 coding DNA: TGTGCCAGCGGCTTGGTAGCGGGAGGGTCAGATGCGCAGTATTTT. Translating it yields CASGLVAGGSDAQYF.